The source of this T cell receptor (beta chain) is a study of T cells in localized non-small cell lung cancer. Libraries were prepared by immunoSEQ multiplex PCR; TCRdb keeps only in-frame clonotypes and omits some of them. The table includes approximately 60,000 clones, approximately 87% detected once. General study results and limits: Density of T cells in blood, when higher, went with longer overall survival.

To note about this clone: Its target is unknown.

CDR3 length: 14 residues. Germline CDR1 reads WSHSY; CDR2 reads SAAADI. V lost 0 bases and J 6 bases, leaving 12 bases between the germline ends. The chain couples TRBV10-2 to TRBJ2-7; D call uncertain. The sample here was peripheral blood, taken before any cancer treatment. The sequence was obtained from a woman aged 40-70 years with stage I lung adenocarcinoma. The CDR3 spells CASSESSQVIEQYF. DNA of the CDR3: TGCGCCAGCAGTGAGTCGAGCCAGGTGATCGAGCAGTACTTC.